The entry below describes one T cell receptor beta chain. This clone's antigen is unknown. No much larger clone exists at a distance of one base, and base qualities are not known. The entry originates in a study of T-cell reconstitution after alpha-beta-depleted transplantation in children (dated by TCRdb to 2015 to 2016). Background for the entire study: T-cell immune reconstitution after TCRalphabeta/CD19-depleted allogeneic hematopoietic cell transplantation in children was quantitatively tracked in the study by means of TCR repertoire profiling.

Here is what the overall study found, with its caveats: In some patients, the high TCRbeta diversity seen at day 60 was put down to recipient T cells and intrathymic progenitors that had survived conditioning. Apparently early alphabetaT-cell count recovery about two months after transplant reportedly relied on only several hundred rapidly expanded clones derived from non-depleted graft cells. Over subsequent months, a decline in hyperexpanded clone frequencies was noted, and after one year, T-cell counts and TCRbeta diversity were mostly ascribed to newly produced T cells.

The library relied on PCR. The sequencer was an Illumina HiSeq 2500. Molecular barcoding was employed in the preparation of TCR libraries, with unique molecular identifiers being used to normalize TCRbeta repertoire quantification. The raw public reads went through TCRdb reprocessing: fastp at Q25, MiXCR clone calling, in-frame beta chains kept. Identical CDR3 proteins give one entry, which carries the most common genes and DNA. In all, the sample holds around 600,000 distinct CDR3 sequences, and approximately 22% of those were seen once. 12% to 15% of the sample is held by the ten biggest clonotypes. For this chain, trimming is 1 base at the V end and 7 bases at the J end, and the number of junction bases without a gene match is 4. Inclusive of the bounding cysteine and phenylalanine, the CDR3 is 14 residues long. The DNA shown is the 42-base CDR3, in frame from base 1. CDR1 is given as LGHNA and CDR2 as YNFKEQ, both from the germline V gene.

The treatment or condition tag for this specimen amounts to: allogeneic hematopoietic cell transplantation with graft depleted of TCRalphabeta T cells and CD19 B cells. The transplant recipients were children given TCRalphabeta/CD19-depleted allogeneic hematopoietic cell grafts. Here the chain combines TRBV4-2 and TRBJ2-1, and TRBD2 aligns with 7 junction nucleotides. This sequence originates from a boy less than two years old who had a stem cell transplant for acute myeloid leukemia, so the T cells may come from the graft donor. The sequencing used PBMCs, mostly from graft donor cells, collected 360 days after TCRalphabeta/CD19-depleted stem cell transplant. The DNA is TGTGCCAGCAGCCAAGTACTAGCGAGAAATGAGCAGTTCTTC. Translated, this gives CASSQVLARNEQFF.